The 14 T cell receptor beta chains in this list originate from one sample, sequenced in a study of blood T cell repertoires in COVID-19. The protocol was immunoSEQ multiplex PCR, while the TCRdb copy is restricted to in-frame clones and leaves out a portion. The sample includes 45,000 to 60,000 clones, 90% of them seen just once. Sequencing used peripheral blood. The receptor set was obtained from a man between 45 and 60 years old with acute or convalescent COVID-19.

As to this clone: Other DNA sequences in the sample encode the same CDR3. The rearrangement uses TRBV12-3 or TRBV12-4 and TRBJ2-5; the D gene is possibly TRBD1 (6 bases). Trimming shortened V by 6 bases and J by 5 bases, and 13 bases separated the two germline ends. CDR3 length: 13 amino acids. Written as DNA, the CDR3 is TGTGCCAGCAGACAGGGTCTGGGGGAGACCCAGTACTTC. The encoded protein is CASRQGLGETQYF.

The CDR3 DNA sequence: TGTGCCAGCAGCTTTGGCGGGACCGTATCCTACAATGAGCAGTTCTTC. As protein: CASSFGGTVSYNEQFF. The V gene is TRBV5-8, the J gene TRBJ2-1; possibly TRBD2 for D (6 bases). Germline assignment: CDR1 SGHTS and CDR2 YDEGEE. The CDR3 is 16 residues long. Trimming shortened V by 2 bases and J by 1 base, and 13 bases separated the two germline ends.

J is TRBJ2-1 and V is TRBV10-2; D remains unclear. The V and J ends lost 4 bases and 4 bases respectively, with 8 bases between them. This CDR3 comprises 13 residues. Germline CDR1 WSHSY, CDR2 SAAADI. The CDR3 spells CASSVSVYNEQFF. Written as DNA, the CDR3 is TGCGCCAGCAGTGTTTCAGTATACAATGAGCAGTTCTTC.

The chain combines TRBV9 with TRBJ1-1; the D is unclear. Germline V gene lookup returns CDR1 SGDLS and CDR2 YYNGEE. V gave up 0 bases and J gave up 4 bases, with 10 bases separating them. CDR3 length equals 14 residues. The CDR3 is CASSVARGGTEAFF. In DNA, the CDR3 is TGTGCCAGCAGCGTAGCCCGAGGCGGCACTGAAGCTTTCTTT.

This chain joins TRBV5-1 and TRBJ2-5, with 7 bases lining up with TRBD2. Germline lookup yields CDR1 SGHRS and CDR2 YFSETQ. Trimming removed 4 bases from V and 5 bases from J; junction bases left unmatched: 11. This CDR3 has 15 residues. The DNA for the CDR3 is TGCGCCAGCAGCCCGACGAGCGGGAATGTTGAGACCCAGTACTTC. Translation gives CASSPTSGNVETQYF. Combining the CDR3 with reference TRBV5-1 and TRBJ2-5 gives the whole variable domain KAGVTQTPRYLIKTRGQQVTLSCSPISGHRSVSWYQQTPGQGLQFLFEYFSETQRNKGNFPGRFSGRQFSNSRSEMNVSTLELGDSALYLCASSPTSGNVETQYFGPGTRLLVL.

CDR3 coding DNA: TGTGCCAGCAGCTTAAGACACGAAACTGAAGCTTTCTTT. Its protein is CASSLRHETEAFF. The V gene is TRBV12-3 or TRBV12-4, the J gene TRBJ1-1; D unresolved. The CDR3 totals 13 residues. V lost 6 bases, J lost 5 bases, and 13 bases lay in between.

This clone was observed a handful of times. The chain has TRBV28 and TRBJ2-7; 8 bases are a match to TRBD2. This CDR3 has 16 residues. V shed 6 bases and J 4 bases; nucleotides not matched to a gene: 14. Germline V gene data show CDR1 as MDHEN and CDR2 as SYDVKM. CDR3 nucleotides: TGTGCCAGCAGCCTCCCCCGAGGGGTAGCGGGATACGAGCAGTACTTC. It is translated as CASSLPRGVAGYEQYF.

The rearrangement uses TRBV11-2 and TRBJ1-3; TRBD1 matches 7 bases. Germline V gives CDR1 SGHAT, CDR2 FQNNGV. V was clipped by 5 bases and J by 2 bases; unmatched bases: 6. The CDR3 runs 15 residues. CDR3 loop: CASSPRGSPGNTIYF. The DNA of the CDR3 is TGTGCCAGCAGCCCCAGGGGGTCCCCTGGAAACACCATATATTTT. Variable domain in full (rest from reference TRBV11-2 and TRBJ1-3): EAGVAQSPRYKIIEKRQSVAFWCNPISGHATLYWYQQILGQGPKLLIQFQNNGVVDDSQLPKDRFSAERLKGVDSTLKIQPAKLEDSAVYLCASSPRGSPGNTIYFGEGSWLTVV.

This clone was observed once. V gene TRBV15 combines with J gene TRBJ1-2; TRBD1 might be the D (5 bases). Germline-derived CDR1 and CDR2 are LNHNV and YYDKDF (reference sequence). The CDR3 loop spans 13 amino acids. V was shortened by 0 bases and J by 6 bases, with 8 bases between the two germline ends. CDR3 region: CATSREEGDGYTF. The CDR3 region has the DNA TGTGCCACCAGCAGAGAGGAAGGGGATGGCTACACCTTC. The entire variable domain, with the rest obtained from reference TRBV15 and TRBJ1-2, is as follows: DAMVIQNPRYQVTQFGKPVTLSCSQTLNHNVMYWYQQKSSQAPKLLFHYYDKDFNNEADTPDNFQSRRPNTSFCFLDIRSPGLGDTAMYLCATSREEGDGYTFGSGTRLTVV.

V usage is TRBV6-5 and J usage is TRBJ1-1; no clear D gene. CDR3 length: 14 amino acids. Trimming removed 0 bases at V and 2 bases at J, with 7 bases between. Germline CDR1 MNHEY, CDR2 SVGAGI. The CDR3 DNA follows: TGTGCCAGCAGTTACTCGACGGGAAACACTGAAGCTTTCTTT. It translates to CASSYSTGNTEAFF.

The gene calls are TRBV10-3 and TRBJ2-5; D ambiguous. The CDR3 covers 16 residues. V was cut by 2 bases and J by 1 base, with 14 bases left in between. Germline CDR1 and CDR2: ENHRY and SYGVKD. In nucleotides, the CDR3 is TGTGCCATCAGTGAGGCCTTCCGCGGCCCCCAAGAGACCCAGTACTTC. Translating gives CAISEAFRGPQETQYF.

The V gene is TRBV6-5, the J gene TRBJ2-1; D perhaps matches TRBD1 (5 bases). The germline V gene has CDR1 MNHEY and CDR2 SVGAGI. With 10 bases removed from V and 1 base from J, the gap between germline ends came to 14 bases. There are 14 residues in the CDR3. CDR3 sequence reads: CATPDSLSYNEQFF. CDR3 DNA sequence: TGTGCCACCCCCGACAGTTTATCCTACAATGAGCAGTTCTTC.

This chain uses TRBV12-2 with TRBJ2-7; the table names TRBD1, a call not compared with the DNA. TRBV12-2 is a documented pseudogene. CDR3 length: 15 amino acids. The CDR3 sequence: CASRPRGTYNYEQYF. The CDR3 DNA sequence: TGTGCAAGTCGCCCAAGGGGGACATACAATTACGAGCAGTACTTC.

The chain couples TRBV30 to TRBJ1-1; 8 bases align to TRBD1. The V gene's germline CDR1 is GTSNPN and CDR2 SVGIG (reference sequence). Trimming cost V 7 bases and J 5 bases; bases outside gene matches: 9. There are 13 residues in the CDR3. The CDR3 sequence is CASSGTGWTEAFF. The CDR3 DNA is TGTGCCTCCTCCGGGACAGGATGGACTGAAGCTTTCTTT.